What follows are 29 T cell receptor beta chains derived from one specimen sequenced in a study of blood T cell repertoires in COVID-19. TCRdb's copy holds only in-frame clones and misses some; the assay was immunoSEQ multiplex PCR. The sample lists roughly 220,000 clones; 70% to 90% were seen once. The sequencing sample was made of PBMCs or T cells enriched from blood (not recorded which). The receptors shown here come from a woman aged 45 to 65 with acute COVID-19.

In this sample, this clone turned up once. V usage is TRBV13 and J usage is TRBJ2-7; D remains ambiguous. The CDR3 consists of 11 residues. Germline CDR1 is PRHDT and CDR2 is FYEKMQ (reference sequence). Trimming removed 6 bases at V and 0 bases at J, with 3 bases between. CDR3 in DNA: TGTGCCAGCAGTCGCTCCTACGAGCAGTACTTC. It specifies CASSRSYEQYF.

The chain combines TRBV27 with TRBJ2-7, with 8 nucleotides matching TRBD1. The CDR3 contains 16 residues. The V and J ends lost 4 bases and 2 bases, in that order; junction bases with no gene match: 10. From germline, CDR1 is MNHEY and CDR2 SMNVEV (reference sequence). CDR3 residues: CASSSVGTGGTYEQYF. The CDR3 DNA sequence: TGTGCCAGCAGTTCGGTCGGGACAGGAGGAACCTACGAGCAGTACTTC.

The chain couples TRBV6-4 to TRBJ2-7; the match to TRBD1 covers 7 bases. The CDR3 loop spans 13 amino acids. Trimming cost V 7 bases and J 1 base; bases outside gene matches: 4. Germline V lookup: CDR1 MRHNA, CDR2 SNTAGT. In nucleotides, the CDR3 is TGTGCCAGCAACGGGACAGATTCCTACGAGCAGTACTTC. Translating it yields CASNGTDSYEQYF.

This chain links TRBV11-2 with TRBJ2-2, with D possibly TRBD2 on 5 matching bases. The CDR3 has 15 residues. Germline CDR1 reads SGHAT; CDR2 reads FQNNGV. Trimming took 4 bases from V and 4 from J, leaving 13 bases between them. CDR3 DNA sequence: TGTGCCAGCAGCTACGGCCAGGCGGGCACCGGGGAGCTGTTTTTT. Translated, it gives CASSYGQAGTGELFF. The full variable domain, rest sourced from reference TRBV11-2 and TRBJ2-2, is EAGVAQSPRYKIIEKRQSVAFWCNPISGHATLYWYQQILGQGPKLLIQFQNNGVVDDSQLPKDRFSAERLKGVDSTLKIQPAKLEDSAVYLCASSYGQAGTGELFFGEGSRLTVL.

The chain carries TRBV19 and TRBJ2-3, with 8 bases that match TRBD2. The V segment lost 5 bases and the J segment 1 base; nucleotides outside the gene matches: 8. In germline, CDR1 is LNHDA, CDR2 SQIVND (reference sequence). The CDR3 consists of 16 residues. The CDR3 DNA reads as TGTGCCAGTAGTCAGGCGGGAGGCCTCGGCACAGATACGCAGTATTTT. Translating it yields CASSQAGGLGTDTQYF.

The V call is TRBV18, the J call TRBJ1-1, with 7 bases matching TRBD1. Trimming at V came to 3 bases and at J to 1 base, leaving 2 bases not matched to a gene. The CDR3 runs to 14 residues. Germline loops: CDR1 KGHSH, CDR2 LQKENI. The CDR3 DNA sequence: TGTGCCAGCTCACCCCAGGGGGGGAACACTGAAGCTTTCTTT. It specifies CASSPQGGNTEAFF. The entire variable domain, with the rest obtained from reference TRBV18 and TRBJ1-1, is as follows: NAGVMQNPRHLVRRRGQEARLRCSPMKGHSHVYWYRQLPEEGLKFMVYLQKENIIDESGMPKERFSAEFPKEGPSILRIQQVVRGDSAAYFCASSPQGGNTEAFFGQGTRLTVV.

This chain joins TRBV4-1 and TRBJ1-2; 10 bases are shared with TRBD1. Per the germline V gene, CDR1 is MGHRA and CDR2 is YSYEKL. The V segment lost 2 bases and the J segment 3 bases; nucleotides outside the gene matches: 6. There are 16 residues in the CDR3. CDR3 nucleotides: TGCGCCAGCAGCCAACCGAGACAGGGGGCCTACTATGGCTACACCTTC. As protein: CASSQPRQGAYYGYTF.

This rearrangement joins TRBV19 to TRBJ2-1; unclear D gene. The germline V gene encodes CDR1 LNHDA and CDR2 SQIVND (reference sequence). The CDR3 runs 15 residues. Trimming stripped 3 bases from V and 0 bases from J, with 9 bases between. The CDR3 is CASSMSLSSYNEQFF. The CDR3 nucleotides are TGTGCCAGTAGTATGTCCCTTAGCTCCTACAATGAGCAGTTCTTC.

The J gene is TRBJ1-5, the V gene TRBV29-1; D may be TRBD1 (5 bases). Germline V gene data show CDR1 as SQVTM and CDR2 as ANQGSEA. This CDR3 contains 14 residues. The V end was cut by 5 bases, the J end by 0 bases, with 11 bases between. The CDR3 loop is CSVSDSYSNQPQHF. The CDR3 DNA is TGCAGCGTTTCCGACAGCTATAGCAATCAGCCCCAGCATTTT.

This sequence joins TRBV7-9 and TRBJ1-3, with 7 positions matching TRBD1. The germline V gene has CDR1 SEHNR and CDR2 FQNEAQ (reference sequence). There are 17 residues in the CDR3. With V trimmed by 5 bases and J by 0 bases, 10 bases remained unmatched. Written as DNA, the CDR3 is TGTGCCAGCAGCCTCGACTGGGACAGAACCTCTGGAAACACCATATATTTT. As protein: CASSLDWDRTSGNTIYF.

The chain uses TRBV4-3 and TRBJ1-1; 9 nucleotides match TRBD1. CDR3 size: 12 residues. J was trimmed by 11 bases and V by 3 bases; bases with no gene match: 4. CDR1 is LGHNA, CDR2 YSLEER, per germline. CDR3 DNA: TGCGCCAGCAGCCACACAGGGGGCAAGGCTTTCTTT. It specifies CASSHTGGKAFF.

The rearrangement uses TRBV5-1 and TRBJ2-7; the D gene is possibly TRBD1 (6 bases). This CDR3 has 15 residues. Trimming removed 1 base at V and 0 bases at J, with 11 bases between. The germline gives CDR1 SGHRS, CDR2 YFSETQ. The CDR3 region has the DNA TGCGCCAGCAGCTTGCAGGGGCTCTCCTCCTACGAGCAGTACTTC. Translated: CASSLQGLSSYEQYF.

This clone was counted once. The CDR3 spells CASSLELAGGNEQFF. The CDR3 nucleotides read TGTGCCAGCAGCTTGGAACTAGCGGGAGGGAACGAGCAGTTCTTC. This chain uses TRBV5-5 with TRBJ2-1, with TRBD2 matching over 13 bases. The CDR3 totals 15 residues. Germline values: CDR1 SGHKS, CDR2 YYEKEE (reference sequence). Trimming cost V 0 bases and J 10 bases; bases outside gene matches: 4.

The chain couples TRBV5-5 to TRBJ2-7; TRBD2 matches 7 bases. Germline-derived CDR1 and CDR2 are SGHKS and YYEKEE (reference sequence). The CDR3 totals 16 residues. V lost 0 bases, J lost 5 bases, and 11 bases stayed unmatched. The CDR3 bases are TGTGCCAGCAGCTTGGCAATAACGGGAGGTCTCCACGAGCAGTACTTC. Translating it yields CASSLAITGGLHEQYF.

This clone was counted a few times. V is TRBV7-2 and J is TRBJ1-2; a weak D match, TRBD1 (5 bases). Germline CDR1 and CDR2: SGHTA and FQGNSA. CDR3 length: 17 residues. Between the trimmed V and J ends, which lost 1 base and 6 bases, there was a span of 21 bases. CDR3 in DNA: TGTGCCAGCAGCTTAGTTCCCGGGCCTCGGGGGGGAGATGGCTACACCTTC. This encodes CASSLVPGPRGGDGYTF.

CDR3 DNA: TGTGCCAGCAGCTCTGGACTAGCGCGCAATGAGCAGTTCTTC. Its translation: CASSSGLARNEQFF. The chain carries TRBV7-9 and TRBJ2-1; TRBD2 agrees at 9 bases. The germline V gene encodes CDR1 SEHNR and CDR2 FQNEAQ (reference sequence). The CDR3 runs 14 residues. J lost 6 bases, V lost 4 bases, and 4 bases had no gene match.

V usage is TRBV18 and J usage is TRBJ2-7; 9 nucleotides match TRBD1. Germline CDR1 reads KGHSH; CDR2 reads LQKENI. With 3 bases clipped from V and 7 bases from J, the junction kept 7 bases outside the gene matches. The CDR3 sequence is 14 residues long. CDR3: CASSPRDRVKEQYF. The CDR3, as DNA: TGTGCCAGCTCACCGCGGGACAGGGTGAAAGAGCAGTACTTC.

The J gene is TRBJ1-1, the V gene TRBV28; D may be TRBD1 (6 bases). The CDR3 sequence is 16 residues long. Germline V CDR1 and CDR2: MDHEN, SYDVKM. The germline V and J ends were trimmed by 1 base and 6 bases, with 18 bases remaining between them. The CDR3 spells CASSLSGGNPAAEAFF. The CDR3 bases are TGTGCCAGCAGTTTATCGGGGGGCAACCCAGCTGCTGAAGCTTTCTTT.

This clone came up once. DNA of the CDR3: TGCAGCGTTGGGTTACTAGCGGGAGCCAAAAACATTCAGTACTTC. Encoded protein: CSVGLLAGAKNIQYF. This chain links TRBV29-1 with TRBJ2-4, with TRBD2 matching 9 bases. This CDR3 has 15 amino acids. CDR1 and CDR2 from the germline V gene are SQVTM and ANQGSEA. The junction had 4 bases not matched to a gene; V was cut back by 4 bases and J by 0 bases.

The gene calls are TRBV4-1 and TRBJ2-7; D is unresolved. Germline values: CDR1 MGHRA, CDR2 YSYEKL. V gave up 4 bases and J gave up 0 bases, with 13 bases separating them. This CDR3 spans 15 amino acids. CDR3 bases: TGCGCCAGCAGCCGAGCAGCGATGAGCTCCTACGAGCAGTACTTC. As protein: CASSRAAMSSYEQYF.

This clone was recorded only once. This rearrangement joins TRBV27 to TRBJ1-5; D is possibly TRBD1 (5 bases). Trimming stripped 2 bases from V and 2 bases from J, with 7 bases between. The CDR3 contains 14 residues. Germline assignment: CDR1 MNHEY and CDR2 SMNVEV (reference sequence). The CDR3 spells CASSLTRGNQPQHF. DNA of the CDR3: TGTGCCAGCAGTTTAACCAGGGGCAATCAGCCCCAGCATTTT.

This rearrangement joins TRBV29-1 to TRBJ1-5; weak D call: TRBD1 (5 bases). CDR1 is SQVTM, CDR2 ANQGSEA, per germline. Trimming left V 4 bases short and J 5 bases short, with 12 bases between. The CDR3 extends over 13 amino acids. The CDR3 loop reads CSVGYQGDQPQHF. The CDR3 DNA follows: TGCAGCGTTGGGTACCAGGGTGATCAGCCCCAGCATTTT. Using reference TRBV29-1 and TRBJ1-5 for the parts outside the CDR3, the full variable domain is SAVISQKPSRDICQRGTSLTIQCQVDSQVTMMFWYRQQPGQSLTLIATANQGSEATYESGFVIDKFPISRPNLTFSTLTVSNMSPEDSSIYLCSVGYQGDQPQHFGDGTRLSIL.

The gene calls are TRBV9 and TRBJ2-3; perhaps TRBD2 as D (6 bases). The CDR3 totals 16 residues. CDR1 and CDR2 (germline): SGDLS, YYNGEE. Trimming pared 0 bases from V and 1 base from J, leaving 12 bases between. CDR3 residues: CASSVGSSAGTDTQYF. The CDR3 DNA reads TGTGCCAGCAGCGTAGGGTCTAGCGCAGGCACAGATACGCAGTATTTT.

The chain recombines TRBV7-3 with TRBJ1-1; no reliable D call. V lost 8 bases, J lost 1 base, and 11 bases lay in between. Per germline, CDR1 SGHTA and CDR2 FQGTGA. This CDR3 comprises 13 residues. Here the CDR3 reads CASSEQTNTEAFF. CDR3 DNA: TGTGCCAGCTCCGAACAGACGAACACTGAAGCTTTCTTT.

V gene TRBV12-5 combines with J gene TRBJ1-1, with unresolved D. Germline CDR1 is LGHNT and CDR2 is FRNRAP. This CDR3 spans 19 amino acids. Trimming removed 10 bases at V and 4 bases at J, with 34 bases between. The DNA of the CDR3 is TGTGCTAAACTCCTGGAACTACCCGACGGCTTGACGCGGGGCACTGAAGCTTTCTTT. Its translation is CAKLLELPDGLTRGTEAFF.

The V and J genes are TRBV28 and TRBJ2-7; D is perhaps TRBD2 (5 bases). The V and J ends lost 11 bases and 3 bases respectively, with 14 bases between them. The CDR3 extends over 12 amino acids. Per the germline V gene, CDR1 is MDHEN and CDR2 is SYDVKM. Here the CDR3 DNA reads TGTGCCGTACCCGGACTGAACTACGAGCAGTACTTC. It codes for CAVPGLNYEQYF.

This chain links TRBV10-3 with TRBJ2-2, with 9 positions matching TRBD2. The CDR3 has 14 amino acids. CDR1 is ENHRY, CDR2 SYGVKD, per germline. J was trimmed by 7 bases and V by 6 bases; bases with no gene match: 6. This chain's CDR3 is CAIRAGGSVGELFF. CDR3 coding DNA: TGTGCCATCAGAGCGGGAGGCTCTGTCGGGGAGCTGTTTTTT.

Details on this clone: Relative to the germline gene, one junction end is altered; a read error may explain this. The rearrangement uses TRBV7-7 and TRBJ2-1; 11 bases line up with TRBD2. Germline values: CDR1 SSHAT, CDR2 FNYEAQ (reference sequence). CDR3 size: 15 residues. The CDR3 region has the DNA TGTGCTAGCAGCTTGATAGCGGGAGGGCCACATGAGCAGTTCTTC. Its protein is CASSLIAGGPHEQFF.

J is TRBJ2-3 and V is TRBV28; D unresolved. The CDR3 has 12 residues. Trimming shortened V by 6 bases and J by 2 bases, and 6 bases separated the two germline ends. Germline V gene sequence: CDR1 MDHEN, CDR2 SYDVKM. The CDR3 is CASRSYTDTQYF. CDR3 in DNA: TGTGCCAGCAGATCCTACACAGATACGCAGTATTTT.